This is a list of T cell receptor beta chains from one sample in a study of vaccination effects on CD4 cells after COVID-19. Generated by immunoSEQ multiplex PCR, the TCRdb table keeps only in-frame clones and is missing some. The data hold about 47,000 clones, with under 80% observed a single time. Their antigens are not known. The material was CD4+ T cells from PBMCs cultured without peptide, obtained after COVID-19 vaccination. The receptors were sampled from a human donor who received a COVID-19 vaccine. Each CDR3 is given without its conserved first and last residue.

j_gene,v_gene,CDR3aa
TRBJ2-7,TRBV5-1,ASSLTGSGTYEQY
TRBJ2-2,TRBV6-5,ASSKETIPGELF
TRBJ1-2,TRBV9,ASSVGGVGDGYT
TRBJ2-1,TRBV3-1/TRBV3-2,ASGTGLAGDFSYNEQF
TRBJ2-1,TRBV14,ASSGYNEQF
TRBJ2-7,TRBV30,AWSEKGTGGHEQY
TRBJ1-5,TRBV18,ASSHLEVSNQPQH
TRBJ2-1,TRBV2,ASSPVGADYNEQF
TRBJ2-5,TRBV6-5,ASGIRAFPKETQY
TRBJ2-7,TRBV2,ASGGQVAIEQY
TRBJ2-5,TRBV5-1,ASSLGSGGSETQY
TRBJ1-2,TRBV5-1,ASSPQGANYGYT
TRBJ2-2,TRBV5-6,ASSLNGGELF
TRBJ1-1,TRBV28,ASSSIRSGGTRLIMNTEAF
TRBJ2-1,TRBV3-1/TRBV3-2,ASSQGGGPRNEQF
TRBJ1-2,TRBV18,ASSQGAQYGYT
TRBJ1-3,TRBV14,ASSQGRGNTIY
TRBJ1-3,TRBV16,ASSQSQGSNTIY
TRBJ2-7,TRBV5-1,ASSLRGQGAHEQY
TRBJ2-3,TRBV4-2,ASSQVAEDTQY
TRBJ2-3,TRBV11-3,ASSLAAGPRY
TRBJ2-1,TRBV6-1,ASSEMRGGYNEQF
TRBJ1-5,TRBV5-6,ASSFRGPVNQPQH
TRBJ2-5,TRBV6-5,ASRSAGGETQY
TRBJ2-5,TRBV4-2,ASSQDTHLPQETQY
TRBJ1-1,TRBV19,ASSPGDRYTEAF
TRBJ1-2,TRBV4-2,ASSQDQERGYT
TRBJ2-1,TRBV9,ASSPMGRGGNEQF
TRBJ2-7,TRBV23-1,ASTRTGVYEQY
TRBJ1-6,TRBV6-6,ASRGYNSPLH
TRBJ1-3,TRBV6-1,ASSVGTGYYSGNTIY
TRBJ1-1,TRBV3-1/TRBV3-2,ASRVQGGTEAF
TRBJ1-4,TRBV18,ASSPFQGAQENEKLF
TRBJ1-1,TRBV6-5,ASRIDMNTEAF
TRBJ2-5,TRBV19,ASSHGPGTALKGETQY
TRBJ1-1,TRBV12-3/TRBV12-4,ASYRGLNTEAF
TRBJ1-3,TRBV6-5,ASSYSPIISGNTIY
TRBJ2-3,TRBV4-1,ASKLSTYTDTQY
TRBJ2-7,TRBV27,ASRLAGGAYEQY
TRBJ1-1,TRBV5-4,ASSHRGTGEAF
TRBJ2-3,TRBV10-3,AIGRVEGFQDTQY
TRBJ1-4,TRBV2,ASRAGALGEKLF
TRBJ2-1,TRBV14,ASAIFSGSAYNEQF